This T cell receptor (beta chain) was sequenced in a study of regulatory T cells in long-lasting Graves disease. Documented time point: persistent/refractory GD, antithyroid drugs over 5 years with positive TRAb. Making the TCR library involved RNA that had been extracted from PBMCs. Study results and limitations: More public clonotypes were shared by persistent patients (about 3,000) than by new patients (more than 950). Persistent disease was characterized by preferential usage of TRBV28, TRBJ1-2 and TRBJ2-5.

The CDR3 is made up of 14 amino acids. The trim removed 11 bases at V and 7 bases at J, leaving 16 bases unmatched. CDR1 SNHLY and CDR2 FYNNEI come from the germline V gene. HTBI primers from iRepertoire and Arm-PCR of CDR3 regions yielded the TCR beta libraries. TCRdb redid the calling of the multiplex PCR reads with MiXCR, one entry per CDR3 protein. The profile shows 300,000 to 350,000 distinct CDR3 sequences, about 20% of them singletons. This clonotype has just a few counts. What it recognizes is unknown. The sequence was obtained from a female donor with Graves disease. The source was peripheral blood mononuclear cells (PBMCs), collected when the disease was refractory, from a patient treated with antithyroid drugs. V and J are TRBV2 and TRBJ2-5; TRBD1 matches at 7 bases. CDR3 in amino acids: CAGQATQGVGTQYF. The CDR3 nucleotides are TGTGCCGGGCAGGCAACCCAGGGGGTAGGGACCCAGTACTTC. Full variable domain (outside the CDR3, taken from reference TRBV2 and TRBJ2-5): EPEVTQTPSHQVTQMGQEVILRCVPISNHLYFYWYRQILGQKVEFLVSFYNNEISEKSEIFDDQFSVERPDGSNFTLKIRSTKLEDSAMYFCAGQATQGVGTQYFGPGTRLLVL.